The 30 T cell receptor beta chains reported below all come from one sample, sequenced in a study of blood T cell repertoires in COVID-19. The protocol was immunoSEQ multiplex PCR, while the TCRdb copy is restricted to in-frame clones and leaves out a portion. The table lists under 200,000 clones, 83% of them singletons. Sequences were obtained from PBMCs or T cells enriched from blood (not recorded which). The receptors were gathered from a woman between 45 and 65 years old who had recovered from COVID-19.

In this sample, this clone turned up once. The chain couples TRBV21-1 to TRBJ1-5. TRBV21-1 is given as a pseudogene. The CDR3 covers 15 residues. DNA of the CDR3: TGTGCCATCAGCATGGGGGGGGGACGCAATCAGCCCCAGCATTTT. Protein: CAISMGGGRNQPQHF.

The chain recombines TRBV27 with TRBJ1-2; D might be TRBD1 (6 bases). V lost 6 bases and J lost 4, with 15 bases in between. This CDR3 is built from 14 residues. Germline loops: CDR1 MNHEY, CDR2 SMNVEV (reference sequence). In nucleotides, the CDR3 is TGTGCCAGCAGATTTGGGGGCTCTCGCTATGGCTACACCTTC. The encoded protein is CASRFGGSRYGYTF.

CDR3 protein: CASSSGQGTGNTIYF. CDR3 bases: TGTGCCAGCTCATCCGGACAGGGAACAGGAAACACCATATATTTT. V usage is TRBV18 and J usage is TRBJ1-3, with 8 bases aligning to TRBD1. With 5 bases clipped from V and 4 bases from J, the junction kept 7 bases outside the gene matches. This CDR3 is built from 15 residues. Germline CDR1 KGHSH, CDR2 LQKENI.

This sequence joins TRBV19 and TRBJ1-1; unclear D gene. The germline gives CDR1 LNHDA, CDR2 SQIVND (reference sequence). The CDR3 runs to 16 residues. V dropped 4 bases and J dropped 1 base, with 16 bases sitting between them. DNA of the CDR3: TGTGCCAGTAGTACCCCGGGGAGCCCTAAGAACACTGAAGCTTTCTTT. It is translated as CASSTPGSPKNTEAFF. The variable domain in full, with the rest retrieved from reference TRBV19 and TRBJ1-1, is DGGITQSPKYLFRKEGQNVTLSCEQNLNHDAMYWYRQDPGQGLRLIYYSQIVNDFQKGDIAEGYSVSREKKESFPLTVTSAQKNPTAFYLCASSTPGSPKNTEAFFGQGTRLTVV.

This chain uses TRBV18 with TRBJ2-1; 8 bases line up with TRBD1. The CDR3 contains 14 residues. The trim removed 3 bases at V and 5 bases at J, leaving 3 bases unmatched. Germline CDR1 is KGHSH and CDR2 is LQKENI. The CDR3 loop is CASSPQGADNEQFF. CDR3 nucleotides: TGTGCCAGCTCACCCCAGGGGGCCGACAATGAGCAGTTCTTC. The full variable domain, in which reference TRBV18 and TRBJ2-1 provide the parts outside the CDR3, is NAGVMQNPRHLVRRRGQEARLRCSPMKGHSHVYWYRQLPEEGLKFMVYLQKENIIDESGMPKERFSAEFPKEGPSILRIQQVVRGDSAAYFCASSPQGADNEQFFGPGTRLTVL.

The chain has TRBV6-4 and TRBJ2-1, with D possibly matching TRBD2 (6 bases). This CDR3 has 13 residues. Germline values: CDR1 MRHNA, CDR2 SNTAGT. V gave up 5 bases and J gave up 10 bases, with 15 bases separating them. The CDR3: CASSPGDRDEQFF. The CDR3 region has the DNA TGTGCCAGCAGTCCGGGGGATCGGGACGAGCAGTTCTTC.

The chain uses TRBV9 and TRBJ2-6; D is possibly TRBD2 (5 bases). There are 16 residues in the CDR3. Germline assignment: CDR1 SGDLS and CDR2 YYNGEE. The V and J ends lost 4 bases and 0 bases respectively, with 11 bases between them. In nucleotides, the CDR3 is TGTGCCAGCAGCCTCGGAGGTTCCTCTGGGGCCAACGTCCTGACTTTC. The encoded protein is CASSLGGSSGANVLTF.

The V and J genes are TRBV12-3 or TRBV12-4 and TRBJ1-1; TRBD1 is a possible D gene (6 bases). Trimming removed 6 bases from V and 3 bases from J, with 11 bases in between. The CDR3 is 13 residues long. The CDR3 protein is CASRKTGDTEAFF. The CDR3 DNA sequence: TGTGCCAGCAGAAAGACAGGAGACACTGAAGCTTTCTTT.

V and J are TRBV4-1 and TRBJ1-1, with D maybe TRBD1 (5 bases). CDR1 is MGHRA, CDR2 YSYEKL, per germline. The V end lost 0 bases, the J end lost 5 bases, and 16 bases lay between the germline ends. The CDR3 covers 16 residues. CDR3 sequence reads: CASSQDHQGPWTEAFF. In DNA, the CDR3 is TGCGCCAGCAGCCAAGATCACCAGGGTCCTTGGACTGAAGCTTTCTTT.

The rearrangement joins TRBV6-4 to TRBJ2-2, with D maybe TRBD2 (5 bases). The V end lost 5 bases, the J end lost 4 bases, and 17 bases lay between the germline ends. Germline loops: CDR1 MRHNA, CDR2 SNTAGT. The length of the CDR3 is 16 residues. CDR3 coding DNA: TGTGCCAGCAGTCCACGACTAACCCCGAGCACCGGGGAGCTGTTTTTT. It specifies CASSPRLTPSTGELFF.

The chain recombines TRBV13 with TRBJ1-4, with D possibly TRBD1 on 6 matching bases. The CDR3 sequence is 15 residues long. Germline assignment: CDR1 PRHDT and CDR2 FYEKMQ (reference sequence). Trimming cost V 0 bases and J 8 bases, with 13 bases left between them. CDR3 sequence (DNA): TGTGCCAGCAGCTTAGGTGTCGGGGGGCGAGAAAAACTGTTTTTT. Translation gives CASSLGVGGREKLFF.

There are a few counts of this clone. The chain couples TRBV15 to TRBJ1-4; 7 bases map to TRBD1. The V segment lost 0 bases and the J segment 7 bases; nucleotides outside the gene matches: 5. The length of the CDR3 is 15 residues. Germline CDR1 reads LNHNV; CDR2 reads YYDKDF (reference sequence). This CDR3 is CATSREGGAGEKLFF. The DNA of the CDR3 is TGTGCCACCAGCAGAGAAGGGGGCGCGGGTGAAAAACTGTTTTTT.

This clone has only one observation. The genes are TRBV7-3 and TRBJ2-3; 9 positions agree with TRBD2. This CDR3 has 15 amino acids. V was clipped by 8 bases and J by 0 bases; unmatched bases: 6. From germline, CDR1 is SGHTA and CDR2 FQGTGA. In DNA form, the CDR3 reads TGTGCCAGCTCCCTAGCGGGGATTAGCACAGATACGCAGTATTTT. Translating it yields CASSLAGISTDTQYF.

This clone was counted only a few times. This chain uses TRBV14 with TRBJ1-2, with D perhaps TRBD1 (5 bases). The germline gives CDR1 SGHDN, CDR2 FVKESK. The CDR3 runs to 15 residues. V was clipped by 4 bases and J by 8 bases, with 20 bases between them. The CDR3 DNA reads TGTGCCAGCAGCCCCATTCCGCTTCGGGGGAGAGGCTACACCTTC. Translating it yields CASSPIPLRGRGYTF. Looking up the rest from reference TRBV14 and TRBJ1-2 gives the full variable domain: EAGVTQFPSHSVIEKGQTVTLRCDPISGHDNLYWYRRVMGKEIKFLLHFVKESKQDESGMPNNRFLAERTGGTYSTLKVQPAELEDSGVYFCASSPIPLRGRGYTFGSGTRLTVV.

This chain joins TRBV6-6 and TRBJ1-2, with D possibly being TRBD1 (5 bases). CDR1 and CDR2 from the germline V gene are MNHNY and SVGAGI (reference sequence). The CDR3 spans 15 residues. V was clipped by 2 bases and J by 8 bases, with 18 bases between them. The CDR3 DNA reads TGTGCCAGCAGTTACGCCTTGACGGGGGAGGGAGGCTACACCTTC. It encodes CASSYALTGEGGYTF.

V gene TRBV10-3 combines with J gene TRBJ1-1, with 7 bases aligning to TRBD1. CDR1 and CDR2 from the germline V gene are ENHRY and SYGVKD. The junction had 4 bases not matched to a gene; V was cut back by 3 bases and J by 0 bases. The length of the CDR3 is 15 residues. The CDR3 sequence: CAISEPGQLNTEAFF. The CDR3 DNA sequence: TGTGCCATCAGTGAACCGGGACAGTTGAACACTGAAGCTTTCTTT.

This chain connects TRBV14 to TRBJ1-2; TRBD1 agrees at 7 bases. CDR1 is SGHDN, CDR2 FVKESK, per germline. V trimming: 4 bases; J trimming: 4 bases; junction bases outside the gene matches: 3. CDR3 size: 13 residues. The CDR3 sequence is CASSLGQVYGYTF. The CDR3 DNA reads as TGTGCCAGCAGCCTTGGACAGGTCTATGGCTACACCTTC.

The V call is TRBV6-5, the J call TRBJ1-2, with D unclear. Germline V gene data show CDR1 as MNHEY and CDR2 as SVGAGI. This CDR3 region has 13 residues. The V and J ends lost 7 bases and 3 bases respectively, with 12 bases between them. The CDR3 loop is CASIDTTDYGYTF. The CDR3, as DNA: TGTGCCAGCATCGACACCACAGACTATGGCTACACCTTC.

This clone was seen a few times. The chain uses TRBV5-4 and TRBJ2-7, with D hard to call. Germline CDR1 and CDR2: SGHNT and YYREEE (reference sequence). The CDR3 is 14 amino acids. Trimming removed 1 base from V and 0 bases from J, with 8 bases in between. In DNA form, the CDR3 reads TGTGCCAGCAGCTTGAGTCAGAACTCCTACGAGCAGTACGTC. The encoded protein is CASSLSQNSYEQYV.

The rearrangement uses TRBV5-1 and TRBJ2-1; tentatively, D is TRBD2 (6 bases). The CDR3 is 16 amino acids. Trimming left V 3 bases short and J 0 bases short, with 13 bases between. In germline, CDR1 is SGHRS, CDR2 YFSETQ. CDR3 loop: CASSYYSGYSYNEQFF. The CDR3 DNA follows: TGCGCCAGCAGCTACTACAGCGGGTACTCCTACAATGAGCAGTTCTTC.

The chain combines TRBV28 with TRBJ1-5; possibly TRBD1 for D (6 bases). Germline loops: CDR1 MDHEN, CDR2 SYDVKM. Deletions cut 7 bases from V and 4 bases from J, with 17 bases between. CDR3 length: 15 residues. The CDR3 reads CASILSRGRNQPQHF. DNA for the CDR3: TGTGCCAGCATCCTATCCAGGGGTCGGAATCAGCCCCAGCATTTT.

The chain has TRBV5-3 and TRBJ1-5, with unresolved D. TRBV5-3 is labeled an ORF, and its function is uncertain. The length of the CDR3 is 13 residues. Trimming shortened V by 7 bases and J by 5 bases, and 13 bases separated the two germline ends. CDR3 in amino acids: CARPGGPDQPQHF. CDR3 DNA sequence: TGTGCCAGACCCGGAGGTCCCGATCAGCCCCAGCATTTT.

This clone has a handful of counts. This rearrangement joins TRBV5-1 to TRBJ2-5, with TRBD2 identical over 7 bases. The CDR3 extends over 14 amino acids. Per the germline V gene, CDR1 is SGHRS and CDR2 is YFSETQ. After removal of 3 bases from V and 4 bases from J, the junction contained 6 bases not matched to a gene. CDR3 coding DNA: TGCGCCAGCAGCTCCCGGACGGGAGGAGAGACCCAGTACTTC. It specifies CASSSRTGGETQYF. The variable domain in full, completed from reference TRBV5-1 and TRBJ2-5, reads KAGVTQTPRYLIKTRGQQVTLSCSPISGHRSVSWYQQTPGQGLQFLFEYFSETQRNKGNFPGRFSGRQFSNSRSEMNVSTLELGDSALYLCASSSRTGGETQYFGPGTRLLVL.

The genes are TRBV6-5 and TRBJ1-2; 8 bases agree with TRBD1. Trimming cost V 4 bases and J 5 bases; bases outside gene matches: 9. Germline CDR1 reads MNHEY; CDR2 reads SVGAGI. The length of the CDR3 is 15 residues. The DNA of the CDR3 is TGTGCCAGCAGTTCCCACAGGGGGAACCCTTATGGCTACACCTTC. It encodes CASSSHRGNPYGYTF.

CDR3 protein: CASSQTTGGYGYTF. The DNA of the CDR3 is TGCGCCAGCAGCCAGACTACAGGGGGCTATGGCTACACCTTC. The rearrangement uses TRBV4-1 and TRBJ1-2; 8 nucleotides match TRBD1. The CDR3 is made up of 14 amino acids. The germline V gene has CDR1 MGHRA and CDR2 YSYEKL. J lost 4 bases, V lost 3 bases, and 4 bases had no gene match.

The CDR3 coding sequence is TGTGCCAGCAGCTTACACAGGCAAGAGACCCAGTACTTC. Amino acids: CASSLHRQETQYF. The genes are TRBV7-2 and TRBJ2-5, with a possible D match to TRBD1 (5 bases). Deletions cut 2 bases from V and 2 bases from J, with 6 bases between. The CDR3 totals 13 residues. The V gene's germline CDR1 is SGHTA and CDR2 FQGNSA.

The chain uses TRBV5-5 and TRBJ2-1; D possibly corresponds to TRBD2 (5 bases). The CDR3 loop spans 12 amino acids. Germline V gene sequence: CDR1 SGHKS, CDR2 YYEKEE (reference sequence). Between the trimmed V and J ends, which lost 4 bases and 10 bases, there was a span of 12 bases. The CDR3 coding sequence is TGTGCCAGCAGCACGAACACGGGAGAGCAGTTCTTC. Its protein product is CASSTNTGEQFF.

This chain joins TRBV30 and TRBJ1-6, with 11 bases matching TRBD1. The CDR3 is 15 residues long. Germline-derived CDR1 and CDR2 are GTSNPN and SVGIG (reference sequence). After removal of 0 bases from V and 8 bases from J, the junction contained 3 bases not matched to a gene. DNA for the CDR3: TGTGCCTGGAGTGTAGGACAGGGGGCTTATTCACCCCTCCACTTT. Its translation: CAWSVGQGAYSPLHF.

V gene TRBV3-1 (or the pseudogene TRBV3-2) combines with J gene TRBJ2-5; 8 bases are a match to TRBD2. The CDR3 totals 14 residues. The germline CDR1 and CDR2 sequences are LGHDT and YNNKEL (reference sequence). After removal of 2 bases from V and 4 bases from J, the junction contained 3 bases not matched to a gene. Written as DNA, the CDR3 is TGTGCCAGCAGCCAATCTACTAGCGGAGAGACCCAGTACTTC. Translating it yields CASSQSTSGETQYF.

This chain links TRBV6-2 or TRBV6-3 with TRBJ2-2; perhaps TRBD2 as D (5 bases). V lost 1 base and J lost 7, with 13 bases in between. This CDR3 comprises 15 residues. Germline CDR1 MNHEY, CDR2 SVGEGT. The CDR3 sequence: CASSYWPEGVGELFF. In DNA form, the CDR3 reads TGTGCCAGCAGTTACTGGCCTGAGGGAGTCGGGGAGCTGTTTTTT.